Listed here are 20 T cell receptor beta chains from one sample, sequenced in a study of blood T cell repertoires in COVID-19. This table comes from immunoSEQ multiplex PCR, and its TCRdb copy is limited to in-frame clones, with some not included. The table lists around 250,000 clones, about 90% of them singletons. Source material: PBMCs or T cells enriched from blood (not recorded which). These TCRs come from a human donor in a cohort exposed to, infected with or recovered from COVID-19 (not recorded which). The donor label of this sample is uncertain.

CDR3 sequence (DNA): TGTGCCAGCAGCGCGGGGGGCCTGGTCGGGCAGTTCTTC. This encodes CASSAGGLVGQFF. The chain has TRBV9 and TRBJ2-1; weak D call: TRBD2 (7 bases). The germline gives CDR1 SGDLS, CDR2 YYNGEE. V dropped 3 bases and J dropped 12 bases, with 16 bases sitting between them. The CDR3 totals 13 residues.

The chain is built from TRBV5-6 and TRBJ2-1; 7 bases are shared with TRBD2. The CDR3 runs 15 residues. Germline CDR1 is SGHDT and CDR2 is YYEEEE. V lost 0 bases to trimming and J lost 5 bases; unmatched junction nucleotides: 5. The CDR3 region has the DNA TGTGCCAGCAGCTTGGTCCGCCTAGCGGACAATGAGCAGTTCTTC. Protein sequence: CASSLVRLADNEQFF.

The sample holds one count of this clone. V gene TRBV7-9 combines with J gene TRBJ2-7; the match to TRBD1 covers 7 bases. Germline loops: CDR1 SEHNR, CDR2 FQNEAQ (reference sequence). The CDR3 runs 15 residues. The J segment lost 5 bases and the V segment lost 1 base, leaving 8 bases of the junction unmatched. CDR3 in DNA: TGTGCCAGCAGCTTAGTAGGGGGACAGCAGGACGAGCAGTACTTC. Residues: CASSLVGGQQDEQYF.

The chain has TRBV7-3 and TRBJ2-2; 8 positions match TRBD1. The trim removed 5 bases at V and 5 bases at J, leaving 13 bases unmatched. Per germline, CDR1 SGHTA and CDR2 FQGTGA. The CDR3 is 17 amino acids. The CDR3 loop reads CASSPGAQGAGTGELFF. CDR3 sequence (DNA): TGTGCCAGCAGCCCCGGGGCCCAGGGGGCAGGGACCGGGGAGCTGTTTTTT.

The chain recombines TRBV27 with TRBJ2-7, with 7 bases aligning to TRBD1. V gave up 3 bases and J gave up 0 bases; unmatched junction bases: 8. Germline V gene data show CDR1 as MNHEY and CDR2 as SMNVEV (reference sequence). CDR3 length: 16 amino acids. CDR3: CASSFYWDRDSYEQYF. The CDR3 DNA follows: TGTGCCAGCAGTTTTTACTGGGACAGAGACTCCTACGAGCAGTACTTC.

This chain links TRBV7-9 with TRBJ2-2, with 7 positions matching TRBD1. Trimming at V came to 5 bases and at J to 4 bases, leaving 7 bases not matched to a gene. The germline gives CDR1 SEHNR, CDR2 FQNEAQ (reference sequence). The CDR3 loop spans 15 amino acids. The CDR3 region has the DNA TGTGCCAGCAGCCCCACAGGGGCGGGCACCGGGGAGCTGTTTTTT. This encodes CASSPTGAGTGELFF.

V gene TRBV9 combines with J gene TRBJ2-7; 9 bases map to TRBD2. The germline CDR1 and CDR2 sequences are SGDLS and YYNGEE. V lost 4 bases, J lost 3 bases, and 5 bases stayed unmatched. CDR3 length equals 14 residues. The CDR3 protein is CASSPGTSSYEQYF. The CDR3 coding sequence is TGTGCCAGCAGCCCCGGGACTAGCAGCTACGAGCAGTACTTC.

This chain links TRBV18 with TRBJ1-1; D possibly corresponds to TRBD1 (5 bases). This CDR3 is built from 12 residues. With 3 bases removed from V and 7 bases from J, the gap between germline ends came to 9 bases. The germline gives CDR1 KGHSH, CDR2 LQKENI. CDR3: CASSPDRYEAFF. The CDR3 DNA sequence: TGTGCCAGCTCACCCGACAGATATGAAGCTTTCTTT. The full variable domain, its missing parts supplied by reference TRBV18 and TRBJ1-1, is NAGVMQNPRHLVRRRGQEARLRCSPMKGHSHVYWYRQLPEEGLKFMVYLQKENIIDESGMPKERFSAEFPKEGPSILRIQQVVRGDSAAYFCASSPDRYEAFFGQGTRLTVV.

The chain links TRBV5-6 to TRBJ2-3; D possibly corresponds to TRBD2 (6 bases). The CDR3 covers 14 residues. The germline gives CDR1 SGHDT, CDR2 YYEEEE. The germline V and J ends were trimmed by 3 bases and 5 bases, with 13 bases remaining between them. The CDR3 nucleotides are TGTGCCAGCAGCTCGCGCGGGGCCGTAGATACGCAGTATTTT. It is translated as CASSSRGAVDTQYF.

The chain joins TRBV4-1 to TRBJ1-1; possible D gene TRBD1, 5 bases. V was pared by 1 base and J by 2 bases, with 8 bases between. Germline CDR1 reads MGHRA; CDR2 reads YSYEKL. CDR3 length equals 14 residues. CDR3 in amino acids: CASSQGQINTEAFF. Written as DNA, the CDR3 is TGCGCCAGCAGCCAAGGACAGATAAACACTGAAGCTTTCTTT.

The DNA of the CDR3 is TGTGCCATCAGTGAGTCGACTGATACGGGGAGGGCCCGCGGCTACACCTTC. Its translation: CAISESTDTGRARGYTF. The chain joins TRBV10-3 to TRBJ1-2; D is uncertain. V lost 0 bases, J lost 8 bases, and 22 bases lay in between. Germline CDR1 ENHRY, CDR2 SYGVKD. The CDR3 consists of 17 residues.

The CDR3 region is CASSLSRVEQYF. CDR3 bases: TGCGCCAGCAGCTTGAGCAGGGTTGAGCAGTACTTC. The chain joins TRBV5-1 to TRBJ2-7; perhaps TRBD1 as D (5 bases). The CDR3 consists of 12 residues. V shed 1 base and J shed 7 bases, with 9 bases lying between them. CDR1 is SGHRS and CDR2 is YFSETQ in the germline V gene.

The count of this clone is one. This chain links TRBV6-5 with TRBJ1-2, with 7 bases lining up with TRBD1. V lost 0 bases, J lost 1 base, and 5 bases stayed unmatched. Germline V gives CDR1 MNHEY, CDR2 SVGAGI. The CDR3 extends over 16 amino acids. This chain's CDR3 is CASSYSTGALNYGYTF. CDR3 in DNA: TGTGCCAGCAGTTACTCTACAGGGGCTCTTAACTATGGCTACACCTTC.

The rearrangement uses TRBV10-3 and TRBJ1-1, with a possible D match to TRBD1 (6 bases). The germline gives CDR1 ENHRY, CDR2 SYGVKD. This CDR3 is built from 14 residues. Trimming shortened V by 4 bases and J by 0 bases, and 9 bases separated the two germline ends. The CDR3 is CAISGGGLNTEAFF. The CDR3 nucleotides read TGTGCCATCAGTGGGGGGGGCCTGAACACTGAAGCTTTCTTT.

The V call is TRBV21-1, the J call TRBJ1-5. TRBV21-1 is assigned pseudogene status. CDR3 size: 13 residues. The CDR3 nucleotides read TGTGCCAGCAGCTCCCGTCCTCGTTGGCCCCAGCATTTT. This codes for CASSSRPRWPQHF.

The chain employs TRBV2 and TRBJ1-1; 8 bases map to TRBD1. With 7 bases clipped from V and 4 bases from J, the junction kept 5 bases outside the gene matches. CDR1 is SNHLY, CDR2 FYNNEI, per germline. The CDR3 has 13 amino acids. DNA of the CDR3: TGTGCCAGCAATGGACAGGGTACCACTGAAGCTTTCTTT. Amino acids: CASNGQGTTEAFF.

The chain links TRBV18 to TRBJ1-1; 9 bases agree with TRBD1. In germline, CDR1 is KGHSH, CDR2 LQKENI. V trimming: 5 bases; J trimming: 4 bases; junction bases outside the gene matches: 2. The CDR3 totals 13 residues. The CDR3 loop reads CASSATGGTEAFF. CDR3 coding DNA: TGTGCCAGCTCAGCGACAGGGGGCACTGAAGCTTTCTTT.

CDR3 sequence: CASSQEISIEQYF. The CDR3 DNA follows: TGTGCCAGCAGCCAAGAAATAAGCATCGAGCAGTACTTC. V and J are TRBV4-2 and TRBJ2-7; D call uncertain. The CDR3 has 13 amino acids. Trimming took off 0 bases at V and 6 bases at J, with 9 bases between the two ends. CDR1 LGHNA and CDR2 YNFKEQ come from the germline V gene.

V is TRBV10-1 and J is TRBJ1-4, with unresolved D. CDR1 is WNHNN, CDR2 SYGVQD, per germline (reference sequence). V lost 8 bases and J 10 bases, leaving 8 bases between the germline ends. CDR3 length: 10 amino acids. The CDR3 coding sequence is TGCGCCAGCCCGGGAGGAAAACTGTTTTTT. This encodes CASPGGKLFF.

The chain recombines TRBV7-3 with TRBJ1-2; 11 bases are a match to TRBD1. The germline gives CDR1 SGHTA, CDR2 FQGTGA. After removal of 4 bases from V and 3 bases from J, the junction contained 4 bases not matched to a gene. The CDR3 consists of 15 residues. The CDR3 nucleotides read TGTGCCAGCAGCTCGGGACAGGGGGTTGACTATGGCTACACCTTC. Its protein product is CASSSGQGVDYGYTF.